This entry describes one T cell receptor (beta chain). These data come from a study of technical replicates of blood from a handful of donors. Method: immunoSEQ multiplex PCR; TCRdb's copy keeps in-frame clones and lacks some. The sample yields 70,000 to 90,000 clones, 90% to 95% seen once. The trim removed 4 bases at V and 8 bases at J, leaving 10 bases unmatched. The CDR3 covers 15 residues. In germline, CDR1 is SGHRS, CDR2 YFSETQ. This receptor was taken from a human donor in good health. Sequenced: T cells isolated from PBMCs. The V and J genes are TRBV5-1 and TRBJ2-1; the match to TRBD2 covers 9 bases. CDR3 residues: CASSNRGLANDEQFF. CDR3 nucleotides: TGCGCCAGCAGCAACCGGGGACTAGCAAATGATGAGCAGTTCTTC.